The 8 T cell receptor beta chains given below trace back to one sample, sequenced in a study of human T cells and chemical hapten exposure. Time point given: healthy volunteer bleed at 2 weeks. Someone pulled total RNA out of unfractionated whole blood. TCRdb recomputed calls from the RACE reads with MiXCR, one row per CDR3 protein. The sample holds 28,000 or so distinct CDR3 sequences, 6.5% to 9% seen once. The sample consisted of whole blood. The receptor source for this set is a human donor in good health. Some clones in this sample may be carry-over from other donors' samples.

This rearrangement joins TRBV27 to TRBJ1-1, with TRBD1 as a possible D gene (6 bases). The CDR3 runs 13 residues. Trimming stripped 2 bases from V and 4 bases from J, with 8 bases between. In germline, CDR1 is MNHEY, CDR2 SMNVEV (reference sequence). CDR3 bases: TGTGCCAGCAGTTTAAAGGGGGGCACTGAAGCTTTCTTT. Encoded protein: CASSLKGGTEAFF.

The CDR3 DNA reads as TGTGCCTGGAGTAGGGGACTAGCAGACACCGGGGAGCTGTTTTTT. It encodes CAWSRGLADTGELFF. The gene calls are TRBV30 and TRBJ2-2, with 9 positions matching TRBD2. The CDR3 contains 15 residues. V lost 2 bases and J lost 3; bases outside the gene matches: 4. Per germline, CDR1 GTSNPN and CDR2 SVGIG (reference sequence).

J is TRBJ1-2 and V is TRBV5-1, with 9 bases aligning to TRBD1. V shed 2 bases, J shed 1 base, and the junction held 6 bases outside the gene matches. The germline gives CDR1 SGHRS, CDR2 YFSETQ. This CDR3 comprises 16 residues. The CDR3 nucleotides read TGCGCCAGCAGCTTAGGGACAGGGATCCTTAACTATGGCTACACCTTC. Translated, it gives CASSLGTGILNYGYTF.

This clonotype was detected ten times or more. The rearrangement joins TRBV18 to TRBJ1-2; D is perhaps TRBD1 (5 bases). Trimming removed 1 base from V and 6 bases from J, with 21 bases in between. CDR1 KGHSH and CDR2 LQKENI come from the germline V gene. This CDR3 spans 17 amino acids. The CDR3 region has the DNA TGTGCCAGCTCACCACTCACGACAGTCTCCGGCCTCGATGGCTACACCTTC. Amino acids: CASSPLTTVSGLDGYTF. Together with reference TRBV18 and TRBJ1-2, the CDR3 gives the full variable domain: NAGVMQNPRHLVRRRGQEARLRCSPMKGHSHVYWYRQLPEEGLKFMVYLQKENIIDESGMPKERFSAEFPKEGPSILRIQQVVRGDSAAYFCASSPLTTVSGLDGYTFGSGTRLTVV.

The V and J genes are TRBV29-1 and TRBJ2-3, with 10 nucleotides matching TRBD1. CDR3 size: 15 residues. The germline V gene encodes CDR1 SQVTM and CDR2 ANQGSEA. V shed 7 bases and J 1 base; nucleotides not matched to a gene: 8. The CDR3 nucleotides are TGCAGCGGCAGCAGGGGGACAGGGGGCACAGATACGCAGTATTTT. Translated: CSGSRGTGGTDTQYF.

This clonotype turned up a few times. The CDR3 nucleotides are TGTGCCACCGGGGACAGGGTGGATTCAGATACGCAGTATTTT. Its protein product is CATGDRVDSDTQYF. This chain joins TRBV19 and TRBJ2-3; TRBD1 aligns across 9 bases. Unmatched junction bases numbered 9, after V lost 10 bases and J lost 4 bases. This CDR3 region has 14 residues. Germline V lookup: CDR1 LNHDA, CDR2 SQIVND (reference sequence).

This clonotype was detected a few times. The rearrangement joins TRBV2 to TRBJ1-5; tentatively, D is TRBD1 (6 bases). The CDR3 covers 13 residues. Germline assignment: CDR1 SNHLY and CDR2 FYNNEI. V lost 7 bases to trimming and J lost 5 bases, with 12 bases between them. For the CDR3, the DNA is TGTGCCAGCAACCCAGGGGCATATCAGCCCCAGCATTTT. Amino acids: CASNPGAYQPQHF. Based on the CDR3 plus reference TRBV2 and TRBJ1-5, the full variable domain is EPEVTQTPSHQVTQMGQEVILRCVPISNHLYFYWYRQILGQKVEFLVSFYNNEISEKSEIFDDQFSVERPDGSNFTLKIRSTKLEDSAMYFCASNPGAYQPQHFGDGTRLSIL.

V gene TRBV14 combines with J gene TRBJ2-2; D unresolved. This CDR3 region has 14 residues. The V gene lost 0 bases and the J gene lost 4 bases, with 6 bases spanning the gap. CDR1 and CDR2 (germline): SGHDN, FVKESK. CDR3 loop: CASSQDQITGELFF. The CDR3 coding sequence is TGTGCCAGCAGCCAAGATCAAATCACCGGGGAGCTGTTTTTT.